This T cell receptor beta chain derives from a study of blood T cells in healthy people across ages. Study results and limitations: A strong correlation was seen between TCR beta diversity and naive T cell percentage. Since the PBMCs were unsorted, naive and antigen-experienced cells could not be conclusively compared. Calculation of diversity from one million T cells yielded estimates considered to be underestimates.

The CDR3 is 16 amino acids. The germline gives CDR1 SGHTA, CDR2 FQGNSA. V shed 3 bases, J shed 5 bases, and the junction held 7 bases outside the gene matches. The authors ran a second PCR of roughly 6 to 12 cycles using a sample-barcoded 5' primer and a J-beta primer mix. Researchers report that a template-switch adaptor with 12 random nucleotides tagged each cDNA molecule. TCRdb independently ran MiXCR on the 5' RACE reads; one entry per CDR3 protein. This sample carries around 670,000 distinct CDR3 sequences, 25% to 30% of them seen once, and the ten largest clones take approximately 15%. Concerning this clonotype itself: The target antigen is unknown.

The TCR was taken from a woman aged 80 or over in good health. The sequencing input was blood. This rearrangement joins TRBV7-2 to TRBJ1-6, with 7 bases that match TRBD1. CDR3 sequence: CASSLGTVEDNSPLHF. The CDR3 region has the DNA TGTGCCAGCAGCTTGGGGACAGTGGAAGATAATTCACCCCTCCACTTT.